Each of the 14 T cell receptor beta chains below was sequenced from the same sample in a study of regulatory T cells in long-lasting Graves disease. Time point in this sample: newly diagnosed GD, antithyroid drugs for less than 3 months. Construction of the TCR library relied on RNA isolated from PBMCs. Arm-PCR of CDR3 regions with iRepertoire HTBI primers generated TCR beta libraries. TCRdb passed the multiplex PCR reads through MiXCR, listing each CDR3 protein once. This sample carries 350,000 to 450,000 distinct CDR3 sequences, just under 15% of them seen once, and the ten largest clones take over 15%. This same sample was also part of a study on T cells in Graves' hyperthyroidism and ophthalmopathy.

The source was peripheral blood mononuclear cells (PBMCs), collected at new diagnosis, from a patient treated with antithyroid drugs. These receptors were obtained from a woman aged 30 to 39 with Graves disease.

Notes on this clonotype: Only one base separates this from a far larger clonotype, so it likely reflects a read error. The V and J genes are TRBV7-2 and TRBJ2-5, with 12 bases matching TRBD2. V was clipped by 5 bases and J by 11 bases; unmatched bases: 12. The CDR3 totals 15 residues. Germline V gene lookup returns CDR1 SGHTA and CDR2 FQGNSA. CDR3 DNA: TGTGCCAGCAGCCTGGGACTAGCGGGCTCCAATGAGCAGTACTTC. Protein sequence: CASSLGLAGSNEQYF. The full variable domain, rest sourced from reference TRBV7-2 and TRBJ2-5, is GAGVSQSPSNKVTEKGKDVELRCDPISGHTALYWYRQSLGQGLEFLIYFQGNSAPDKSGLPSDRFSAERTGGSVSTLTIQRTQQEDSAVYLCASSLGLAGSNEQYFGPGTRLLVL.

This clonotype appeared many times. This chain connects TRBV30 to TRBJ2-2, with no clear D. CDR1 and CDR2 (germline): GTSNPN, SVGIG (reference sequence). CDR3 length equals 13 residues. V dropped 1 base and J dropped 1 base, with 4 bases sitting between them. CDR3 region: CAWSGQNTGELFF. CDR3 DNA sequence: TGTGCCTGGAGTGGGCAGAACACCGGGGAGCTGTTTTTT.

At least ten counts were recorded for this clonotype. The chain carries TRBV6-1 and TRBJ1-2; TRBD1 might be the D (5 bases). The V end was cut by 8 bases, the J end by 0 bases, with 10 bases between. Germline V lookup: CDR1 MNHNS, CDR2 SASEGT. The length of the CDR3 is 13 residues. CDR3 nucleotide sequence: TGTGCCAGCGGGGACCCTTCTAACTATGGCTACACCTTC. Translation: CASGDPSNYGYTF.

As regards this clonotype: Given a much more abundant clone one base away, this may be a read error. The chain has TRBV30 and TRBJ2-2, with a possible D match to TRBD1 (6 bases). The germline gives CDR1 GTSNPN, CDR2 SVGIG (reference sequence). This CDR3 region has 15 residues. The CDR3: CAWSVLGGAAGELLF. The CDR3 nucleotides are TGTGCCTGGAGTGTATTAGGGGGTGCGGCCGGGGAGCTGCTTTTT.

This clonotype was seen a handful of times. Germline is not matched at one junction end, which may reflect a read error. The chain carries TRBV29-1 and TRBJ1-1, with D perhaps TRBD1 (6 bases). Per germline, CDR1 SQVTM and CDR2 ANQGSEA. CDR3 length equals 12 residues. CDR3 loop: CSVGTANTGAFF. The CDR3 DNA follows: TGCAGCGTTGGGACAGCGAACACTGGAGCTTTCTTT.

This clonotype was observed a few times. The chain employs TRBV20-1 and TRBJ2-1; D is possibly TRBD2 (6 bases). The CDR3 is 14 amino acids. V gave up 4 bases and J gave up 0 bases, with 10 bases separating them. Germline assignment: CDR1 DFQATT and CDR2 SNEGSKA (reference sequence). CDR3 loop: CSATRAGSYNEQFF. The CDR3 region has the DNA TGCAGTGCTACCAGAGCGGGCTCCTACAATGAGCAGTTCTTC.

This clonotype showed up many times. As DNA, the CDR3 is TGCAGCGCCCTCGTCCGGCAGATGGAGACCCAGTACTTC. This sequence encodes CSALVRQMETQYF. This chain links TRBV29-1 with TRBJ2-5; the D is unclear. Germline V gene data show CDR1 as SQVTM and CDR2 as ANQGSEA. V gave up 7 bases and J gave up 5 bases, with 17 bases separating them. The CDR3 has 13 amino acids.

The genes are TRBV7-6 and TRBJ2-7; 7 bases match TRBD2. Germline V gene sequence: CDR1 SGHVS, CDR2 FNYEAQ. The ends lost 3 bases at V and 3 bases at J; junction bases unmatched: 8. The CDR3 is 15 amino acids. DNA of the CDR3: TGTGCCAGCAGCTTGTACACGGGGGGTCTCTACGAGCAGTACTTC. It yields the protein CASSLYTGGLYEQYF.

A remark on this clonotype: Given a much more abundant clone one base away, this may be a read error. The rearrangement uses TRBV7-3 and TRBJ2-1; the D is unclear. The end of the DNA aligns better with TRBJ2-7, so the J call may be wrong. Germline V CDR1 and CDR2: SGHTA, FQGTGA. The CDR3 totals 15 residues. The CDR3 DNA reads as TGTGCCAGCAGCCACTTCGTGGGCTCCTACAATGAGCAGTACTTC. The encoded protein is CASSHFVGSYNEQYF.

This clonotype appeared a few times. The chain has TRBV19 and TRBJ1-3; D remains ambiguous. The CDR3 runs to 13 residues. V was clipped by 6 bases and J by 1 base, with 7 bases between them. Germline CDR1 is LNHDA and CDR2 is SQIVND (reference sequence). In nucleotides, the CDR3 is TGTGCCAGTAGATGGTTATCTGGAAACACCATATATTTT. Amino acid sequence: CASRWLSGNTIYF.

This chain links TRBV6-1 with TRBJ2-1; 11 nucleotides match TRBD2. Germline loops: CDR1 MNHNS, CDR2 SASEGT. CDR3 length: 16 residues. Germline trimming cut 7 bases from V and 2 bases from J; bases unmatched to any gene: 7. DNA for the CDR3: TGTGCCAGCAACCTAGCGGGAGGAGCCCCCTACAATGAGCAGTTCTTC. It codes for CASNLAGGAPYNEQFF.

This clonotype was recorded a few times. This is likely an artifact of a read error, given a far larger clone one base away. The chain carries TRBV11-2 and TRBJ2-1, with no clear D. Germline CDR1 reads SGHAT; CDR2 reads FQNNGV. The CDR3 is 15 residues long. The chain's CDR3 is CASSPSRSSYNEQLF. DNA of the CDR3: TGTGCCAGCAGTCCCTCGCGAAGCTCCTACAATGAGCAGCTCTTC.

A remark on this clonotype: A read error may be the cause here, since a much bigger clone is one base away. This chain uses TRBV24-1 with TRBJ2-1; D assignment may be TRBD1 or TRBD2 (7 bases each). The CDR3 length is 16 residues. From germline, CDR1 is KGHDR and CDR2 SFDVKD. V gave up 2 bases and J gave up 10 bases, with 20 bases separating them. The CDR3 loop reads CATSDWGGGQASEQFF. The CDR3 nucleotides read TGTGCCACCAGTGATTGGGGGGGAGGACAGGCAAGCGAGCAGTTCTTC.

This clonotype was seen ten or more times. This chain joins TRBV12-3 or TRBV12-4 and TRBJ2-7; D might be TRBD1 or TRBD2, each matching 5 bases. The CDR3 runs 13 residues. V shed 4 bases and J shed 9 bases, with 16 bases lying between them. Written as DNA, the CDR3 is TGTGCCAGCAGTTCCTTTTCCGGGGCTACGCAGTACTTC. It translates to CASSSFSGATQYF.